The 12 T cell receptor beta chains given below trace back to one sample, sequenced in a study of cytomegalovirus exposure and HLA in healthy donors. With 60 Vbeta and 13 Jbeta primers, the PCR was carried out. Assay used: immunoSEQ multiplex PCR; TCRdb lists only in-frame clones, some missing. Here the sample spans about 130,000 clones, roughly four fifths being singletons. Sequenced sample: PBMCs. All receptors come from a man under 40 in good health and CMV-seronegative.

This clone has a single count. The chain has TRBV7-2 and TRBJ1-1; TRBD1 aligns across 11 bases. Germline V gives CDR1 SGHTA, CDR2 FQGNSA. The CDR3 sequence is 14 residues long. V lost 7 bases to trimming and J lost 7 bases; unmatched junction nucleotides: 8. Written as DNA, the CDR3 is TGTGCCAGCATCCTGGACAGGGGGCGGGTTGAAGCTTTCTTT. As protein: CASILDRGRVEAFF. Together with reference TRBV7-2 and TRBJ1-1, the CDR3 gives the full variable domain: GAGVSQSPSNKVTEKGKDVELRCDPISGHTALYWYRQSLGQGLEFLIYFQGNSAPDKSGLPSDRFSAERTGGSVSTLTIQRTQQEDSAVYLCASILDRGRVEAFFGQGTRLTVV.

V and J are TRBV7-6 and TRBJ2-3, with 7 bases lining up with TRBD1. The V gene end was trimmed by 5 bases and the J gene end by 2 bases; junction bases not matched to a gene: 13. In germline, CDR1 is SGHVS, CDR2 FNYEAQ. The CDR3 extends over 17 amino acids. CDR3 sequence: CASSPPRRTGDTDTQYF. The CDR3 DNA reads as TGTGCCAGCAGCCCGCCACGGAGGACAGGAGACACAGATACGCAGTATTTT.

The count of this clone is one. The chain couples TRBV27 to TRBJ2-7; TRBD2 matches 12 bases. This CDR3 is 15 amino acids long. Germline loops: CDR1 MNHEY, CDR2 SMNVEV (reference sequence). V shed 5 bases and J 3 bases; nucleotides not matched to a gene: 5. Here the CDR3 reads CASSPRLAGVYEQYF. CDR3 coding DNA: TGTGCCAGCAGTCCCAGACTAGCGGGGGTCTACGAGCAGTACTTC.

With respect to this clone: At one end, the junction sequence differs from germline, possibly due to a read error. DNA of the CDR3: TGTGCCAGCAGTCAAAATGCGGGGGGCTATGGCCACACCTTC. Translation gives CASSQNAGGYGHTF. The chain couples TRBV6-1 to TRBJ1-2; the D gene is possibly TRBD1 (6 bases). The CDR3 extends over 14 amino acids. The V gene's germline CDR1 is MNHNS and CDR2 SASEGT.

This clone has only one observation. V is TRBV27 and J is TRBJ2-3; D ambiguous. From germline, CDR1 is MNHEY and CDR2 SMNVEV (reference sequence). The V gene lost 3 bases and the J gene lost 3 bases, with 13 bases spanning the gap. This CDR3 is 15 amino acids long. The CDR3 DNA is TGTGCCAGCAGTTTTGCCTTGGGCGATACAGATACGCAGTATTTT. Its protein product is CASSFALGDTDTQYF.

The V gene is TRBV5-1, the J gene TRBJ2-1, with 10 nucleotides matching TRBD2. Germline loops: CDR1 SGHRS, CDR2 YFSETQ. J was trimmed by 6 bases and V by 3 bases; bases with no gene match: 6. This CDR3 spans 15 amino acids. The CDR3 DNA reads TGCGCCAGCAGCTCGATAGCGGGGGGCATCAATGAGCAGTTCTTC. Residues: CASSSIAGGINEQFF.

This chain links TRBV7-8 with TRBJ2-3; the D is unclear. Between the trimmed V and J ends, which lost 1 base and 4 bases, there was a span of 9 bases. The germline V gene has CDR1 SGHVS and CDR2 FQNEAQ. This CDR3 comprises 14 residues. The CDR3 protein is CASSLGVSADTQYF. The CDR3 bases are TGTGCCAGCAGCTTAGGTGTCAGCGCAGATACGCAGTATTTT.

The J gene is TRBJ2-2, the V gene TRBV15; no definite D call. The germline CDR1 and CDR2 sequences are LNHNV and YYDKDF (reference sequence). There are 14 residues in the CDR3. Trimming took off 1 base at V and 5 bases at J, with 8 bases between the two ends. DNA of the CDR3: TGTGCCACCAGCAGAGCAGGTTGGACCGGGGAGCTGTTTTTT. It codes for CATSRAGWTGELFF.

This clone was counted between two and nine times. The rearrangement uses TRBV4-2 and TRBJ2-7; possible D gene TRBD1, 7 bases. Germline V CDR1 and CDR2: LGHNA, YNFKEQ. V shed 4 bases and J shed 6 bases, with 37 bases lying between them. This CDR3 has 21 amino acids. Here the CDR3 reads CASSRGGLRTGLKLSKSEQYF. DNA for the CDR3: TGTGCCAGCAGCCGTGGGGGGCTTCGGACAGGTCTAAAACTATCGAAAAGCGAGCAGTACTTC.

This clone was seen more than once but under ten times. J is TRBJ2-1 and V is TRBV4-2; 8 nucleotides align to TRBD2. V trimming: 0 bases; J trimming: 0 bases; junction bases outside the gene matches: 7. CDR3 length: 18 amino acids. Germline values: CDR1 LGHNA, CDR2 YNFKEQ. The CDR3 protein is CASSQEPSGSSSYNEQFF. CDR3 in DNA: TGTGCCAGCAGCCAAGAACCTAGCGGGTCAAGCTCCTACAATGAGCAGTTCTTC.

This clone was detected once. The chain uses TRBV5-6 and TRBJ2-3; D is unresolved. This CDR3 spans 13 amino acids. V was clipped by 0 bases and J by 0 bases, with 2 bases between them. Germline CDR1 and CDR2: SGHDT and YYEEEE. CDR3 in amino acids: CASSLASTDTQYF. CDR3 DNA: TGTGCCAGCAGCTTGGCTAGCACAGATACGCAGTATTTT.

This clone showed up just once. The chain employs TRBV20-1 and TRBJ1-2; D is undetermined. The V gene lost 2 bases and the J gene lost 8 bases, with 3 bases spanning the gap. The CDR3 is 9 residues long. CDR1 and CDR2 from the germline V gene are DFQATT and SNEGSKA (reference sequence). CDR3 protein: CSARQGYTF. CDR3 bases: TGCAGTGCTAGACAAGGCTACACCTTC.